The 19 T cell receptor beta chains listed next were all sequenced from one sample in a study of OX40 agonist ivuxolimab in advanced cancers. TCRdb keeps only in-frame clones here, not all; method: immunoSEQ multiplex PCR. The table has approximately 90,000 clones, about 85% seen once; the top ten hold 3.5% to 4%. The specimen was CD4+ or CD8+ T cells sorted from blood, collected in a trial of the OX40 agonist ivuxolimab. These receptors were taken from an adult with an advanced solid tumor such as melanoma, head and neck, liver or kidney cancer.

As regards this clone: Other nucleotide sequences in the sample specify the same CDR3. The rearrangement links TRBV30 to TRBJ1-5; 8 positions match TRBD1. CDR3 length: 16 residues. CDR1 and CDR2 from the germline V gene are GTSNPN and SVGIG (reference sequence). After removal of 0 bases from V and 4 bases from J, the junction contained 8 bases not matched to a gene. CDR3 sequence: CAWSVSGGERNQPQHF. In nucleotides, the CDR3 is TGTGCCTGGAGTGTTTCAGGGGGCGAGCGAAATCAGCCCCAGCATTTT.

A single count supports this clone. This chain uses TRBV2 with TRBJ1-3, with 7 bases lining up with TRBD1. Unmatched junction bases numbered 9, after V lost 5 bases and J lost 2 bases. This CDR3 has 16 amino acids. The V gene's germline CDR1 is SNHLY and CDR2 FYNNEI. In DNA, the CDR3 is TGTGCCAGCAGTTCGAACCGACAGGGTCCTGGAAACACCATATATTTT. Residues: CASSSNRQGPGNTIYF.

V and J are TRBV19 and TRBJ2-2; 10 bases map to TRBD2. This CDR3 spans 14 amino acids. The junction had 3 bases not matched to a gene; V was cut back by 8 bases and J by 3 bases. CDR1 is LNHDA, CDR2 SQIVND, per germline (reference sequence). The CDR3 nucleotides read TGTGCCAGTTGGACTAGCGGATACACCGGGGAGCTGTTTTTT. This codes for CASWTSGYTGELFF.

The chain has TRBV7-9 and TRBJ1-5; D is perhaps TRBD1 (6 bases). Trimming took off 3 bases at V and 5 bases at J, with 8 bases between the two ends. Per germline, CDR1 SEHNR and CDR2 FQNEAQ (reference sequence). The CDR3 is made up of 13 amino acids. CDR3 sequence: CASSLDSYQPQHF. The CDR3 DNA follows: TGTGCCAGCAGCTTGGACAGCTATCAGCCCCAGCATTTT.

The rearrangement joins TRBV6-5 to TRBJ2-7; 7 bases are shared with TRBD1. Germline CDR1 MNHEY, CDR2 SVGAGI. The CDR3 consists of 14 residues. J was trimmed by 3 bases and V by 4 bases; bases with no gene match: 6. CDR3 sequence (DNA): TGTGCCAGCAGTTCCCGCTGGGACAGCTACGAGCAGTACTTC. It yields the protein CASSSRWDSYEQYF.

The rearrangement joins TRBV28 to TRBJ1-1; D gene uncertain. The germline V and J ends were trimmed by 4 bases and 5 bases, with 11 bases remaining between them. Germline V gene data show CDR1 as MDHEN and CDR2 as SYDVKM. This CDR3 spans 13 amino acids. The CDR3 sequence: CASSSFRGTEAFF. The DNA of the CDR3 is TGTGCCAGCAGTTCTTTCAGAGGAACTGAAGCTTTCTTT.

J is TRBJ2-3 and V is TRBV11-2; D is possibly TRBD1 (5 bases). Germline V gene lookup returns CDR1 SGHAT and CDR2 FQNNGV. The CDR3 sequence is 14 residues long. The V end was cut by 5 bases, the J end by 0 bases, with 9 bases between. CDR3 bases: TGTGCCAGCAGCAAGGACATTAGCACAGATACGCAGTATTTT. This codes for CASSKDISTDTQYF.

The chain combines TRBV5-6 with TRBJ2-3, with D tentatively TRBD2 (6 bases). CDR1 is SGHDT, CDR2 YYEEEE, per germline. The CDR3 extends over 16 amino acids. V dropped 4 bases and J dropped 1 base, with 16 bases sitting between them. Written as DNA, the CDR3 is TGTGCCAGCAGCCGAACCAGCGGAGGGGGCACAGATACGCAGTATTTT. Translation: CASSRTSGGGTDTQYF.

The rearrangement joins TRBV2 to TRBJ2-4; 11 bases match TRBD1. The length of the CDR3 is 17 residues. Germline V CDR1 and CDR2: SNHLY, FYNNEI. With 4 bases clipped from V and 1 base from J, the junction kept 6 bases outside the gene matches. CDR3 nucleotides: TGTGCCAGCAGTGGGGACAGGGGGATTGTGGCCAAAAACATTCAGTACTTC. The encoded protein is CASSGDRGIVAKNIQYF. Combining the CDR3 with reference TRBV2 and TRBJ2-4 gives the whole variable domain EPEVTQTPSHQVTQMGQEVILRCVPISNHLYFYWYRQILGQKVEFLVSFYNNEISEKSEIFDDQFSVERPDGSNFTLKIRSTKLEDSAMYFCASSGDRGIVAKNIQYFGAGTRLSVL.

CDR3 loop: CASKGLAGRRQVEQFF. Written as DNA, the CDR3 is TGTGCCAGCAAGGGACTAGCGGGAAGGAGGCAGGTTGAGCAGTTCTTC. This chain links TRBV28 with TRBJ2-1, with TRBD2 identical over 13 bases. The CDR3 sequence is 16 residues long. Germline-derived CDR1 and CDR2 are MDHEN and SYDVKM. V dropped 7 bases and J dropped 9; count of bases not matched to a gene: 12.

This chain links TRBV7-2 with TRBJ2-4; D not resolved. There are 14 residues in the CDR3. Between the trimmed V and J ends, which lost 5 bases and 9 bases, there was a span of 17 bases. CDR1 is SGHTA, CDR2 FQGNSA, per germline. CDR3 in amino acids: CASSADPAPSIQYF. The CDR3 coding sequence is TGTGCCAGCAGCGCAGACCCCGCGCCGTCCATTCAGTACTTC.

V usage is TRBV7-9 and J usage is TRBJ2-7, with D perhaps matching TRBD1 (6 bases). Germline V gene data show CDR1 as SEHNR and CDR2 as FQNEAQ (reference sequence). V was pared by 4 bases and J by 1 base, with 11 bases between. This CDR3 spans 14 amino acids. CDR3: CASSSGVESYEQYF. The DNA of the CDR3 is TGTGCCAGCAGCTCAGGGGTGGAATCCTACGAGCAGTACTTC.

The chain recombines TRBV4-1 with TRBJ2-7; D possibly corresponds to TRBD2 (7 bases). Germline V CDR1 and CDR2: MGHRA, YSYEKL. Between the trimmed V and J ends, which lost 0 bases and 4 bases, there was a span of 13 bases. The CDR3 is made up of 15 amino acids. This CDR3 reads CASSQDPGGLYEQYF. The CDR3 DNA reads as TGCGCCAGCAGCCAAGATCCGGGGGGCTTGTACGAGCAGTACTTC.

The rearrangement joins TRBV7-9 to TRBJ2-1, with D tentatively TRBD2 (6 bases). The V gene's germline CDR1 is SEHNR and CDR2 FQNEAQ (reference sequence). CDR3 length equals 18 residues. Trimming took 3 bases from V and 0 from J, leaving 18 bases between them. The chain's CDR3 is CASSFSRRRGSSYNEQFF. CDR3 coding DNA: TGTGCCAGCAGCTTCTCCCGCCGGAGGGGAAGCTCCTACAATGAGCAGTTCTTC.

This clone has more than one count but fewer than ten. CDR3 in amino acids: CASKEMVSSYEQYF. CDR3 DNA: TGTGCCAGCAAGGAGATGGTGAGCTCCTACGAGCAGTACTTC. V is TRBV2 and J is TRBJ2-7; D gene unclear. V lost 7 bases to trimming and J lost 0 bases, with 13 bases between them. Looked up from germline, CDR1 is SNHLY and CDR2 is FYNNEI. The CDR3 length is 14 residues.

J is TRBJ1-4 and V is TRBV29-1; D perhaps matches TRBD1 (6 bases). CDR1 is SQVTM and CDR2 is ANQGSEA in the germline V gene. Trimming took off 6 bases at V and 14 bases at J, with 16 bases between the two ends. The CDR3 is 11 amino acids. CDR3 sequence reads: CSVATGQLLFF. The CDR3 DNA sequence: TGCAGCGTAGCAACCGGACAGCTCCTGTTTTTT.

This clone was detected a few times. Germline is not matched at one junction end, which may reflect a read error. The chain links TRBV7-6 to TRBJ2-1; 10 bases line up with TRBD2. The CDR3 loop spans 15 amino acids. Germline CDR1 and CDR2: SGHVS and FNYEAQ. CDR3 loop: CASSLAGGNYNEQFF. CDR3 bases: TGTGCCAGCAGTTTAGCGGGAGGTAACTACAATGAGCAGTTCTTC.

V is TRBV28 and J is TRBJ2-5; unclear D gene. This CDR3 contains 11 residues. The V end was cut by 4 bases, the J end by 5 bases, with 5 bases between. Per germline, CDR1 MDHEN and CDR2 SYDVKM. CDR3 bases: TGTGCCAGCAGTTCTTGGGAGACCCAGTACTTC. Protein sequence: CASSSWETQYF.

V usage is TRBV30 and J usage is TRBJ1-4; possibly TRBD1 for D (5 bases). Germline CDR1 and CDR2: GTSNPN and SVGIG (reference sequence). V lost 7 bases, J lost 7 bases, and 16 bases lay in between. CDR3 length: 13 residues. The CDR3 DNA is TGTGCCTCACCCTCGCCCGGGGGTGAAAAACTGTTTTTT. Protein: CASPSPGGEKLFF.